This T cell receptor beta chain was captured in a study of monozygotic twins with cystic fibrosis. Study-wide background: Libraries were built from three micrograms of fragmented DNA using roughly 15 PCR cycles.

TCRdb keeps only in-frame clones here, not all; method: immunoSEQ multiplex PCR. The repertoire holds about 14,000 clones, with roughly 98% as singletons. Of note for this clone: Its antigen remains unidentified.

The ends were cut back, 7 bases at V and 4 bases at J, with 14 bases in the middle. Germline V gives CDR1 WSHSY, CDR2 SAAADI. This CDR3 contains 13 residues. Whole-study results and caveats: Unrelated CF individuals shared fewer identical clonotypes than monozygotic CF twins. Shared CDR3 numbers were not associated with age, concordance or severity.

This TCR came from a girl aged 2-15 years with cystic fibrosis. The J gene is TRBJ2-7, the V gene TRBV10-2, with D possibly matching TRBD1 (6 bases). Specimen: blood. CDR3 DNA sequence: TGCGCCAGCACCTCCGACAGGAGTTACGAGCAGTACTTC. This sequence encodes CASTSDRSYEQYF.